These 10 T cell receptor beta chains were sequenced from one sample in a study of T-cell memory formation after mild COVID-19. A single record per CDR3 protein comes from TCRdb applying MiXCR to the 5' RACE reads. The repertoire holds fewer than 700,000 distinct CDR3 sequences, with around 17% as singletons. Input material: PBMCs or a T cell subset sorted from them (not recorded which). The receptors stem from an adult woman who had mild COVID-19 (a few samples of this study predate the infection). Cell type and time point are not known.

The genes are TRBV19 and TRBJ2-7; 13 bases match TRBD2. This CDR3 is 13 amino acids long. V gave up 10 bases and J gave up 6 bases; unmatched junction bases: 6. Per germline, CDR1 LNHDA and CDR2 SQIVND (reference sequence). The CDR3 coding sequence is TGTGCCACCAGACTAGCGGGAGGTCTCGAGCAGTACTTC. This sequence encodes CATRLAGGLEQYF.

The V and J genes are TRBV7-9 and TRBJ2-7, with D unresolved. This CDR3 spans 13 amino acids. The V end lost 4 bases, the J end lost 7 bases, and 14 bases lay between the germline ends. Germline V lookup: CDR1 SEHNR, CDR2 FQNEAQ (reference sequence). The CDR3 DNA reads TGTGCCAGCAGCTATTGGGCCAGTGAGGAGCAGTACTTC. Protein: CASSYWASEEQYF.

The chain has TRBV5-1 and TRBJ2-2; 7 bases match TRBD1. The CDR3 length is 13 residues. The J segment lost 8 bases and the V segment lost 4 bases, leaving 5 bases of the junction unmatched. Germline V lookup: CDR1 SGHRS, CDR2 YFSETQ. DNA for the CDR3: TGCGCCAGCAGCAGGACAGGAGAGGGGGAGCTGTTTTTT. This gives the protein CASSRTGEGELFF. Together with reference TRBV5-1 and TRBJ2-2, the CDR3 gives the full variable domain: KAGVTQTPRYLIKTRGQQVTLSCSPISGHRSVSWYQQTPGQGLQFLFEYFSETQRNKGNFPGRFSGRQFSNSRSEMNVSTLELGDSALYLCASSRTGEGELFFGEGSRLTVL.

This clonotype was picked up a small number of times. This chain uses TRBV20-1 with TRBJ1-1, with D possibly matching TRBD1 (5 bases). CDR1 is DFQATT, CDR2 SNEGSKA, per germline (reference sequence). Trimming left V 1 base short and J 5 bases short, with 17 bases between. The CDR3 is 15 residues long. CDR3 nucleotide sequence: TGCAGTGCTAGAGCCGTTGGGGCAGGGAAAACTGAAGCTTTCTTT. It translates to CSARAVGAGKTEAFF.

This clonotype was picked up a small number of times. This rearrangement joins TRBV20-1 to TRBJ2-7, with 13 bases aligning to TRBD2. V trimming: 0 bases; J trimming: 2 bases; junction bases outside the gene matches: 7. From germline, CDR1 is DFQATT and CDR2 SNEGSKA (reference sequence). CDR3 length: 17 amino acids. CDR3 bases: TGCAGTGCTAGAGATCCCCGGACTAGCGGGGGAGCCTACGAGCAGTACTTC. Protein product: CSARDPRTSGGAYEQYF.

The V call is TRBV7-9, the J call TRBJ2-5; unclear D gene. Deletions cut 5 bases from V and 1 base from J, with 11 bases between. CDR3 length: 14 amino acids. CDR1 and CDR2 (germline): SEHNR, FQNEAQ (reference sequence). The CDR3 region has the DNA TGTGCCAGCAGCCCCCTTGGCGGCCAAGAGACCCAGTACTTC. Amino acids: CASSPLGGQETQYF.

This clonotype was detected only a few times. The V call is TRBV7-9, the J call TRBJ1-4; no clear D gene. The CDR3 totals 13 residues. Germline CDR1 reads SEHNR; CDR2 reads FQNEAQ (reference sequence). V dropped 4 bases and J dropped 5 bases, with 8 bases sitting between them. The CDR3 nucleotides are TGTGCCAGCAGCTCAGACAACAATGAAAAACTGTTTTTT. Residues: CASSSDNNEKLFF. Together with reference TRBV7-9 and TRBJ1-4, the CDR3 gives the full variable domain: DTGVSQNPRHKITKRGQNVTFRCDPISEHNRLYWYRQTLGQGPEFLTYFQNEAQLEKSRLLSDRFSAERPKGSFSTLEIQRTEQGDSAMYLCASSSDNNEKLFFGSGTQLSVL.

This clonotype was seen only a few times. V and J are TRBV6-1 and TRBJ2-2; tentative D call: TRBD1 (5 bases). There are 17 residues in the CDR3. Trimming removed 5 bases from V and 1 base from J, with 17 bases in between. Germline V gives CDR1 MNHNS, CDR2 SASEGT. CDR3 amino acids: CASSWGRPPQNTGELFF. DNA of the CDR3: TGTGCCAGCAGTTGGGGCAGGCCTCCTCAGAACACCGGGGAGCTGTTTTTT.

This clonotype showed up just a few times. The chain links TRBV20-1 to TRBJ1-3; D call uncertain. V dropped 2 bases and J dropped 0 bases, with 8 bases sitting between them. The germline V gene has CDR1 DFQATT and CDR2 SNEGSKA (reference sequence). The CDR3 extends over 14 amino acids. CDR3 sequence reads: CSARHSFSGNTIYF. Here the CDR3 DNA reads TGCAGTGCTAGACATAGCTTCTCTGGAAACACCATATATTTT.

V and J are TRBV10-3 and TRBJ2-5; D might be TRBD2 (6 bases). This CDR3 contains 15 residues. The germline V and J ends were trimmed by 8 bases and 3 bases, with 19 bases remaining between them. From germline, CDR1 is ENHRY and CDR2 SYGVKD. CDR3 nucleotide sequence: TGTGCCATCGGAACGATCGGAGGCGGGAAAGAGACCCAGTACTTC. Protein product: CAIGTIGGGKETQYF.